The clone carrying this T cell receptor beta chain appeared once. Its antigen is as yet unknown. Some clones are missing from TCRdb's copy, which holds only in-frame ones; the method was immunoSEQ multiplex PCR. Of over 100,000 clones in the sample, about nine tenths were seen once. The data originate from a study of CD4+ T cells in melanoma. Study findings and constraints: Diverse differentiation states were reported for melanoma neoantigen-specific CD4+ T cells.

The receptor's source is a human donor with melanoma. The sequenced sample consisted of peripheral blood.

The CDR3 nucleotides read TGTGCCAGCAGCCAAGATACTTGGTACAATGAGCAGTTCTTC. The encoded protein is CASSQDTWYNEQFF. The V gene is TRBV14, the J gene TRBJ2-1; the D is unclear. CDR1 is SGHDN and CDR2 is FVKESK in the germline V gene. V was clipped by 0 bases and J by 4 bases, with 7 bases between them. This CDR3 has 14 amino acids.